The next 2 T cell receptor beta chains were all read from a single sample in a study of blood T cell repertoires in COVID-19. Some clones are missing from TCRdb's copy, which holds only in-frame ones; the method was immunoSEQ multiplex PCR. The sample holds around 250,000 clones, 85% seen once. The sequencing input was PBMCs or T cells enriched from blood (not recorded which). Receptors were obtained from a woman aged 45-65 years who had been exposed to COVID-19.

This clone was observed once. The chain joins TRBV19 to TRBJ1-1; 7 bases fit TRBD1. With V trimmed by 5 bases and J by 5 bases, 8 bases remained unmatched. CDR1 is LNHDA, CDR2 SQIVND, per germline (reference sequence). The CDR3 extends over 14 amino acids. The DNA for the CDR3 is TGTGCCAGTAGTTCCGACAGGGTTGGGACTGAAGCTTTCTTT. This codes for CASSSDRVGTEAFF.

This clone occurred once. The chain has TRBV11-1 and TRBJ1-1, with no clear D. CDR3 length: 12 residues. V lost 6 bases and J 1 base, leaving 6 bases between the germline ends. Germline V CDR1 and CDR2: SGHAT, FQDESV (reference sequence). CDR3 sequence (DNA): TGTGCCAGCAGTATCGGGAACACTGAAGCTTTCTTT. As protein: CASSIGNTEAFF. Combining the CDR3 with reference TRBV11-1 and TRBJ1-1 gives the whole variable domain EAEVAQSPRYKITEKSQAVAFWCDPISGHATLYWYRQILGQGPELLVQFQDESVVDDSQLPKDRFSAERLKGVDSTLKIQPAELGDSAMYLCASSIGNTEAFFGQGTRLTVV.